The 15 T cell receptor beta chains listed next were all sequenced from one sample in a study of tumor-infiltrating lymphocytes in primary liver carcinoma. A constant-region primer primed TCR beta cDNA synthesis from about 550 ng of total RNA. Slightly modified ARM-PCR, run as three nested multiplex PCR rounds, produced the TCR beta libraries. Forward primers for TRBV1-TRBV30 and a C-beta reverse primer served the first two PCR rounds, at roughly 10 cycles each. Each CDR3 protein is one row after TCRdb ran MiXCR on the multiplex PCR reads. Of approximately 190,000 distinct CDR3 sequences listed, 85% are singletons. Co-extracting RNA and DNA was done with roughly 17-31 mg of unsorted bulk tissue as input. Source material: tumor tissue from primary liver carcinoma. These receptors were collected from a man aged 40-50 years with primary liver carcinoma and hepatitis B virus infection.

For this clonotype: Relative to the germline gene, one junction end is altered; a read error may explain this. The genes are TRBV4-2 and TRBJ2-1; perhaps TRBD2 as D (5 bases). The CDR3 is 16 residues long. CDR1 and CDR2 (germline): LGHNA, YNFKEQ. Written as DNA, the CDR3 is TGCGCCAGCAGCCACGAGAGCACCGGGAACTACAATGAGCAGTTCTTC. Translation gives CASSHESTGNYNEQFF.

With regard to this clonotype: Relative to the germline gene, one junction end is altered; a read error may explain this. The genes are TRBV7-9 and TRBJ1-2; 8 positions match TRBD1. The CDR3 is 16 amino acids. Germline V gene lookup returns CDR1 SEHNR and CDR2 FQNEAQ (reference sequence). CDR3 sequence reads: CTSSHTGGRGNYGYTF. CDR3 in DNA: TGTACTAGCAGCCATACAGGGGGAAGAGGCAACTATGGCTACACGTTC.

As concerns this clonotype: The junction departs from the called germline gene at one end, perhaps through a read error. The J gene is TRBJ1-5, the V gene TRBV10-3; TRBD1 aligns across 9 bases. The CDR3 runs 14 residues. CDR1 is ENHRY and CDR2 is SYGVKD in the germline V gene. This CDR3 is CTISPTGGNQSQHF. The CDR3 nucleotides read TGTACCATCAGTCCGACAGGGGGTAATCAGTCCCAGCATTTT.

This clonotype was picked up one time. The junction does not match germline at one end; this may be a read error. The chain joins TRBV6-6 to TRBJ1-5, with D uncertain. Germline lookup yields CDR1 MNHNY and CDR2 SVGAGI (reference sequence). This CDR3 is 14 amino acids long. The DNA of the CDR3 is TGTGCCAGCAGTTTGGGCAGCGGCAATCAGCCCCTGCTTTTT. Amino acids: CASSLGSGNQPLLF.

This clonotype was observed many times. V and J are TRBV30 and TRBJ2-7, with D hard to call. The germline V gene has CDR1 GTSNPN and CDR2 SVGIG (reference sequence). The CDR3 contains 13 residues. The germline V and J ends were trimmed by 2 bases and 2 bases, with 10 bases remaining between them. CDR3 in amino acids: CAWSRSQPYEQYF. The DNA of the CDR3 is TGTGCCTGGAGTAGGAGCCAACCCTACGAGCAGTACTTC.

This clonotype was observed a handful of times. An end of the junction does not agree with germline; a read error may underlie this. The V and J genes are TRBV29-1 and TRBJ2-3; D ambiguous. This CDR3 is built from 11 residues. Germline V gene sequence: CDR1 SQVTM, CDR2 ANQGSEA. The CDR3 reads CSVAGSATQYF. DNA for the CDR3: TGCAGTGTTGCCGGGTCCGCAACGCAGTATTTT.

Of note for this clonotype: Germline is not matched at one junction end, which may reflect a read error. For the CDR3, the DNA is TGCACCGTTGGAGGACTAGCGGCAACCAACACCGGGGAGTTGTTTTTT. It specifies CTVGGLAATNTGELFF. The chain carries TRBV29-1 and TRBJ2-2; 10 nucleotides agree with TRBD2. The CDR3 spans 16 residues. CDR1 is SQVTM and CDR2 is ANQGSEA in the germline V gene.

The chain combines TRBV10-3 with TRBJ1-1; 7 bases line up with TRBD1. The V segment lost 10 bases and the J segment 0 bases; nucleotides outside the gene matches: 14. This CDR3 region has 16 residues. Per the germline V gene, CDR1 is ENHRY and CDR2 is SYGVKD. CDR3 in amino acids: CASRGRSQGLNTEAFF. The CDR3 DNA reads as TGTGCCAGCAGGGGGAGGTCGCAGGGGTTGAACACTGAAGCTTTCTTT.

Of note for this clonotype: At one end, the junction sequence differs from germline, possibly due to a read error. J is TRBJ2-3 and V is TRBV5-1, with a possible D match to TRBD2 (6 bases). The CDR3 extends over 15 amino acids. The V gene's germline CDR1 is SGHRS and CDR2 YFSETQ. CDR3 nucleotide sequence: TGCGCCAACAGCCTTCAGGGAGGCGGCACAGATACGCAGTATTTT. Translating gives CANSLQGGGTDTQYF.

This clonotype turned up a few times. A much larger clonotype is one base distant, so this may be a read error. The CDR3 nucleotides are TGTGCCAGCAGTTTAGACGGGGGACTTAACTATAGCTACACCTTC. Its protein is CASSLDGGLNYSYTF. The chain links TRBV28 to TRBJ1-2; D perhaps matches TRBD1 (5 bases). Germline V gene lookup returns CDR1 MDHEN and CDR2 SYDVKM. This CDR3 comprises 15 residues.

Many counts were recorded for this clonotype. This sequence joins TRBV29-1 and TRBJ1-2; D gene uncertain. The length of the CDR3 is 11 residues. The germline V gene encodes CDR1 SQVTM and CDR2 ANQGSEA. The ends were cut back, 4 bases at V and 4 bases at J, with 7 bases in the middle. The CDR3 DNA reads TGCAGCGTTGTAGGGCCCTATGGCTACACCTTC. The encoded protein is CSVVGPYGYTF.

This chain joins TRBV12-3 or TRBV12-4 and TRBJ2-3; TRBD2 agrees at 7 bases. The junction had 19 bases not matched to a gene; V was cut back by 7 bases and J by 12 bases. The CDR3 runs to 15 residues. The CDR3 DNA sequence: TGTGCCAGCACTTTGAGAGGGAGGGTACGAGAGACACAGTATTTT. Translation gives CASTLRGRVRETQYF.

Concerning this clonotype itself: The conserved phenylalanine or tryptophan is not found at the CDR3 terminus, so this likely reflects a read error. The chain joins TRBV12-3 or TRBV12-4 to TRBJ1-3; D is uncertain. The CDR3 contains 10 residues. This chain's CDR3 is CASSGNTIYY. CDR3 nucleotide sequence: TGTGCCAGCTCTGGGAACACCATATATTAT.

A note on this clonotype: The junction differs from germline at one of its ends, possibly a read error. The gene calls are TRBV4-3 and TRBJ1-2; 8 nucleotides align to TRBD1. Germline V gene sequence: CDR1 LGHNA, CDR2 YSLEER. The CDR3 loop spans 17 amino acids. The CDR3 loop is CVSSQDYRQGRIYGYTF. The CDR3 nucleotides are TGCGTCAGCAGCCAGGACTATCGACAGGGGCGGATCTATGGCTACACCTTC.

Worth noting for this clonotype: At one boundary the junction diverges from the germline segment, which might be a read error. This sequence joins TRBV29-1 and TRBJ2-3, with 9 nucleotides matching TRBD1. CDR1 and CDR2 from the germline V gene are SQVTM and ANQGSEA. This CDR3 contains 14 residues. The CDR3 coding sequence is TGCAGCATTTCCGGGACAGGGACGTCAGAAACGCAGTATTTT. Translation gives CSISGTGTSETQYF.